This T cell receptor (beta chain) was captured in a study of blood T cell repertoires in COVID-19. In the study overall: There were acute and convalescent COVID-19 samples, and they came from the United States, Italy and Spain. From T cells, B-cell-depleted T cells, or PBMCs came the material, which was cDNA or gDNA.

CDR1 is MGHDK and CDR2 is SYGVNS in the germline V gene. The CDR3 loop spans 15 amino acids. Trimming stripped 1 base from V and 2 bases from J, with 9 bases between. Study processing details: For nucleated cells, counts were estimated from reference gene primer amplification. The table came from immunoSEQ multiplex PCR; TCRdb's copy has only in-frame clones and leaves some out. D and trimming were read from the DNA, whereas the V and J calls and clone size are those reported in that table. The sample holds under 50,000 clones, roughly nine tenths seen once. The sequenced sample was peripheral blood. V and J are TRBV25-1 and TRBJ2-1, with D maybe TRBD1 (5 bases). The source is a man aged 65 to 85 with active COVID-19. CDR3 DNA sequence: TGTGCCAGCAGTGAATGGGGCAGTACCTACAATGAGCAGTTCTTC. This encodes CASSEWGSTYNEQFF.